Sequencing of this T cell receptor (beta chain) was carried out in a study of blood T cell repertoires in COVID-19. Data came from immunoSEQ multiplex PCR; TCRdb stores just in-frame clones and leaves some out. Found here are fewer than 200,000 clones, around four fifths of them singletons; the top ten hold about 2.7%. Germline CDR1 and CDR2: MNHNS and SASEGT. V lost 4 bases, J lost 1 base, and 8 bases stayed unmatched. The CDR3 is made up of 16 amino acids. The chain couples TRBV6-1 to TRBJ2-3; 7 bases line up with TRBD1. The receptor was derived from an elderly woman with COVID-19, enrolled during active disease. Sequencing was performed on peripheral blood. The CDR3 sequence: CASSVFRDSRTDTQYF. The DNA of the CDR3 is TGTGCCAGCAGTGTCTTTCGGGACAGCCGCACAGATACGCAGTATTTT.